The 9 T cell receptor beta chains listed next were all sequenced from one sample in a study of STAT5B mutations in CD4+ large granular lymphocyte leukemia. The assay was immunoSEQ multiplex PCR, and TCRdb's table has in-frame clones only and misses some. This table holds over 35,000 clones, roughly 79% found once. The sequenced material came from CD4+ T cells from blood buffy coats. The receptors stem from a human donor in good health.

The chain joins TRBV7-8 to TRBJ2-3; D possibly uses TRBD1 or TRBD2 (5 bases each). CDR1 and CDR2 from the germline V gene are SGHVS and FQNEAQ. CDR3 length equals 14 residues. V gave up 1 base and J gave up 2 bases, with 7 bases separating them. CDR3 sequence: CASSLVGATDTQYF. CDR3 nucleotide sequence: TGTGCCAGCAGCTTAGTCGGGGCCACAGATACGCAGTATTTT.

The genes are TRBV5-4 and TRBJ2-7; D unclear. The CDR3 runs 14 residues. Trimming removed 0 bases from V and 0 bases from J, with 7 bases in between. Germline CDR1 SGHNT, CDR2 YYREEE (reference sequence). The CDR3 DNA is TGTGCCAGCAGCTTGGAGACCAGCTCCTACGAGCAGTACTTC. As protein: CASSLETSSYEQYF.

The chain employs TRBV2 and TRBJ2-1; D is unresolved. Germline V gene lookup returns CDR1 SNHLY and CDR2 FYNNEI. Trimming stripped 8 bases from V and 9 bases from J, with 8 bases between. The CDR3 has 10 amino acids. In nucleotides, the CDR3 is TGTGCCAGCCGGATGGGTGAGCAGTTCTTC. Translating it yields CASRMGEQFF.

This clone was counted between two and nine times. The rearrangement joins TRBV5-5 to TRBJ1-3; 8 bases are shared with TRBD1. The CDR3 is 16 amino acids. CDR1 is SGHKS, CDR2 YYEKEE, per germline (reference sequence). The V segment lost 5 bases and the J segment 2 bases; nucleotides outside the gene matches: 9. The CDR3 nucleotides read TGTGCCAGCAGTTTTCGACAGGGGCAAACTGGAAACACCATATATTTT. This translates into CASSFRQGQTGNTIYF.

The chain couples TRBV2 to TRBJ1-4; D not certain. Trimming took 2 bases from V and 6 from J, leaving 10 bases between them. The CDR3 extends over 14 amino acids. Germline V CDR1 and CDR2: SNHLY, FYNNEI. CDR3 DNA sequence: TGTGCCAGCAGTGAACGGGTTATATATGAAAAACTGTTTTTT. It is translated as CASSERVIYEKLFF.

The chain uses TRBV5-4 and TRBJ1-1, with TRBD1 identical over 8 bases. With 0 bases clipped from V and 14 bases from J, the junction kept 12 bases outside the gene matches. CDR3 length: 14 residues. CDR1 is SGHNT, CDR2 YYREEE, per germline (reference sequence). For the CDR3, the DNA is TGTGCCAGCAGCTTGGACAGGGGGTCGGGTAGGGTGTTCTTT. It is translated as CASSLDRGSGRVFF.

The chain joins TRBV5-1 to TRBJ2-5; a possible D gene is TRBD1 (8 bases). The J call may be wrong; the DNA end is better matched by TRBJ2-7. CDR1 is SGHRS, CDR2 YFSETQ, per germline. The CDR3 totals 15 residues. Here the CDR3 DNA reads TGCGCCAGCAGCCCGGGAGGACAGGGTACCTACGAGCAGTACTTC. Translating it yields CASSPGGQGTYEQYF.

This clone turned up a few times. The chain uses TRBV18 and TRBJ1-5; unclear D gene. The germline V gene has CDR1 KGHSH and CDR2 LQKENI. CDR3 size: 13 residues. With 6 bases removed from V and 2 bases from J, the gap between germline ends came to 8 bases. In DNA, the CDR3 is TGTGCCAGCTCCCATGGAGGCAATCAGCCCCAGCATTTT. This codes for CASSHGGNQPQHF.

V gene TRBV19 combines with J gene TRBJ1-5; D remains unclear. The CDR3 covers 12 residues. Trimming removed 6 bases from V and 5 bases from J, with 8 bases in between. Germline V CDR1 and CDR2: LNHDA, SQIVND (reference sequence). The CDR3 protein is CASRGGDQPQHF. DNA of the CDR3: TGTGCCAGTAGAGGTGGGGATCAGCCCCAGCATTTT.